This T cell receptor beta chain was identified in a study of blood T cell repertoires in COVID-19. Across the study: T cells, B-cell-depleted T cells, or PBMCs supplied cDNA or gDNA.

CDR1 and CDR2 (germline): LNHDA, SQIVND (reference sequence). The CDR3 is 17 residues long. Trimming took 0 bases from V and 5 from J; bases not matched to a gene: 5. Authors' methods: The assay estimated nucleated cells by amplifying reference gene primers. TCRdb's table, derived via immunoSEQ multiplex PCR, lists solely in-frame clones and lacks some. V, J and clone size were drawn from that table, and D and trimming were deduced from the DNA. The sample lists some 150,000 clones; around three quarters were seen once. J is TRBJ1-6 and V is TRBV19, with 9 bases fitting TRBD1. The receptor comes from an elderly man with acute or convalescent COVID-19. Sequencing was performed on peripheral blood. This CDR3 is CASSIDSQGANNSPLHF. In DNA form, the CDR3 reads TGTGCCAGTAGTATAGACTCACAGGGGGCCAATAATTCACCCCTCCACTTT.